The 15 T cell receptor beta chains listed next were all sequenced from one sample in a study of blood T cell repertoires in COVID-19. The assay was immunoSEQ multiplex PCR, and TCRdb's table has in-frame clones only and misses some. The sample contains roughly 250,000 clones, 90% to 95% of which appear only once. Sequences were obtained from PBMCs or T cells enriched from blood (not recorded which). All receptors derive from a woman aged 18-30 years who had recovered from COVID-19.

This chain links TRBV5-4 with TRBJ2-5; D is uncertain. The CDR3 loop spans 12 amino acids. Trimming took 1 base from V and 4 from J, leaving 5 bases between them. Germline V gene lookup returns CDR1 SGHNT and CDR2 YYREEE (reference sequence). CDR3 amino acids: CASSLPPETQYF. The CDR3 DNA sequence: TGTGCCAGCAGCTTGCCTCCAGAGACCCAGTACTTC.

This chain links TRBV7-3 with TRBJ2-3, with D possibly TRBD2 on 6 matching bases. This CDR3 is built from 16 residues. Trimming left V 5 bases short and J 2 bases short, with 17 bases between. The germline V gene has CDR1 SGHTA and CDR2 FQGTGA. CDR3 in DNA: TGTGCCAGCAGCCCTCGCGGGATGAGAGACACAGATACGCAGTATTTT. As protein: CASSPRGMRDTDTQYF.

The chain is built from TRBV27 and TRBJ2-7, with TRBD1 matching over 10 bases. There are 15 residues in the CDR3. The V gene end was trimmed by 5 bases and the J gene end by 2 bases; junction bases not matched to a gene: 6. The germline V gene encodes CDR1 MNHEY and CDR2 SMNVEV (reference sequence). DNA of the CDR3: TGTGCCAGCAGTCGTACCGGGACAGGGGCCTACGAGCAGTACTTC. Encoded protein: CASSRTGTGAYEQYF.

Comments on this clone: Other DNA sequences in the sample encode the same CDR3. V usage is TRBV20-1 and J usage is TRBJ1-2; D remains unclear. CDR1 is DFQATT, CDR2 SNEGSKA, per germline (reference sequence). V was pared by 6 bases and J by 7 bases, with 9 bases between. This CDR3 spans 10 amino acids. CDR3 coding DNA: TGCAGTGCAGACTCCGGTGGCTACACCTTC. It specifies CSADSGGYTF.

The rearrangement uses TRBV11-2 and TRBJ2-1; 14 bases match TRBD2. CDR3 size: 16 residues. Unmatched junction bases numbered 7, after V lost 3 bases and J lost 9 bases. Looked up from germline, CDR1 is SGHAT and CDR2 is FQNNGV. The CDR3 DNA follows: TGTGCCAGCAGCTTTGGGGGACTAGCGGGAGAAGGTGAGCAGTTCTTC. It codes for CASSFGGLAGEGEQFF.

The CDR3, as DNA: TGTGCCAGCAGCCCCCACCAGGGTACCGGAAACACCATATATTTT. This codes for CASSPHQGTGNTIYF. J is TRBJ1-3 and V is TRBV9, with a possible D match to TRBD1 (5 bases). The length of the CDR3 is 15 residues. The V gene lost 4 bases and the J gene lost 4 bases, with 15 bases spanning the gap. CDR1 is SGDLS and CDR2 is YYNGEE in the germline V gene. Using reference TRBV9 and TRBJ1-3 for the parts outside the CDR3, the full variable domain is DSGVTQTPKHLITATGQRVTLRCSPRSGDLSVYWYQQSLDQGLQFLIQYYNGEERAKGNILERFSAQQFPDLHSELNLSSLELGDSALYFCASSPHQGTGNTIYFGEGSWLTVV.

V usage is TRBV19 and J usage is TRBJ2-7; a weak D match, TRBD1 (5 bases). V lost 5 bases to trimming and J lost 3 bases, with 11 bases between them. CDR3 length: 13 amino acids. CDR1 and CDR2 from the germline V gene are LNHDA and SQIVND (reference sequence). The CDR3 nucleotides are TGTGCCAGTAGTCCGCGACAGAACTACGAGCAGTACTTC. It encodes CASSPRQNYEQYF. Full variable domain (rest looked up from reference TRBV19 and TRBJ2-7): DGGITQSPKYLFRKEGQNVTLSCEQNLNHDAMYWYRQDPGQGLRLIYYSQIVNDFQKGDIAEGYSVSREKKESFPLTVTSAQKNPTAFYLCASSPRQNYEQYFGPGTRLTVT.

The CDR3, as DNA: TGTGCCAGCAGCTTATCGGGGTCTGGAAACACCATATATTTT. Protein: CASSLSGSGNTIYF. The chain uses TRBV7-2 and TRBJ1-3, with unresolved D. V was cut by 2 bases and J by 1 base, with 6 bases left in between. The CDR3 runs 14 residues. Germline assignment: CDR1 SGHTA and CDR2 FQGNSA.

This clone is a singleton in its sample. The rearrangement links TRBV18 to TRBJ1-1; D uncertain. CDR1 is KGHSH, CDR2 LQKENI, per germline. The CDR3 covers 15 residues. V lost 4 bases and J lost 6, with 18 bases in between. The DNA for the CDR3 is TGTGCCAGCTCACAGAACAGAATCCCCGAACCTGAAGCTTTCTTT. Translation gives CASSQNRIPEPEAFF.

The J gene is TRBJ2-7, the V gene TRBV7-2; 7 positions agree with TRBD2. The CDR3 totals 17 residues. CDR1 and CDR2 from the germline V gene are SGHTA and FQGNSA. Trimming removed 0 bases from V and 4 bases from J; junction bases left unmatched: 12. CDR3 sequence (DNA): TGTGCCAGCAGCTTAGCGGTCGAGCGGGGAGATATTTACGAGCAGTACTTC. Translating gives CASSLAVERGDIYEQYF.

The chain joins TRBV6-5 to TRBJ2-7; the match to TRBD1 covers 7 bases. Trimming took 5 bases from V and 4 from J; bases not matched to a gene: 5. Looked up from germline, CDR1 is MNHEY and CDR2 is SVGAGI. The CDR3 has 13 amino acids. For the CDR3, the DNA is TGTGCCAGCAGTCCCGGGACAGAATACGAGCAGTACTTC. Its protein is CASSPGTEYEQYF.

The V gene is TRBV7-9, the J gene TRBJ1-5; 8 bases line up with TRBD1. CDR1 is SEHNR, CDR2 FQNEAQ, per germline (reference sequence). The ends lost 5 bases at V and 3 bases at J; junction bases unmatched: 6. CDR3 length: 15 residues. Written as DNA, the CDR3 is TGTGCCAGCAGCAGGGGACAGGCTTCCAATCAGCCCCAGCATTTT. It translates to CASSRGQASNQPQHF.

The rearrangement uses TRBV5-5 and TRBJ1-1; D is perhaps TRBD1 (6 bases). The CDR3 spans 16 residues. Trimming shortened V by 4 bases and J by 1 base, and 17 bases separated the two germline ends. CDR1 SGHKS and CDR2 YYEKEE come from the germline V gene (reference sequence). This chain's CDR3 is CASSHTGLDSNTEAFF. The CDR3 coding sequence is TGTGCCAGCAGCCATACAGGGTTAGACTCGAACACTGAAGCTTTCTTT.

This rearrangement joins TRBV10-3 to TRBJ1-5; D is undetermined. The germline V and J ends were trimmed by 2 bases and 3 bases, with 8 bases remaining between them. The CDR3 length is 14 residues. The germline V gene has CDR1 ENHRY and CDR2 SYGVKD. This chain's CDR3 is CAISERGINQPQHF. The DNA for the CDR3 is TGTGCCATCAGTGAGCGGGGAATCAATCAGCCCCAGCATTTT.

The chain joins TRBV5-1 to TRBJ1-4; TRBD1 is a possible D gene (5 bases). This CDR3 has 16 residues. Germline loops: CDR1 SGHRS, CDR2 YFSETQ. Trimming shortened V by 4 bases and J by 0 bases, and 13 bases separated the two germline ends. The CDR3 spells CASSLDSVATNEKLFF. The CDR3 DNA sequence: TGCGCCAGCAGCCTAGACAGCGTTGCAACTAATGAAAAACTGTTTTTT.